Described below is a single TCR beta chain sequence and its context. Its antigen is unidentified. This sample is part of a study of shared clonotypes between healthy human individuals. General study findings and limits: Represented diversity, genetic and exposure-history alike, was limited by few donors. Generation probabilities were higher for clonotypes shared across all four sorted-subset donors than for unshared ones. Larger estimated richness was generally recorded for naive subsets relative to memory subsets.

Germline V lookup: CDR1 LNHDA, CDR2 SQIVND (reference sequence). The V gene lost 6 bases and the J gene lost 0 bases, with 14 bases spanning the gap. The CDR3 extends over 16 amino acids. Evenly divided among several immunoSEQ plates was the genomic DNA of each subset. Clones were read by immunoSEQ multiplex PCR, and TCRdb kept only the in-frame ones, dropping some. This sample yields 1.6 million or so clones, of which approximately 98.5% are seen a single time; under 0.45% belongs to the top ten. The genes are TRBV19 and TRBJ2-2; D gene unclear. The origin of this receptor is a man younger than 45 in good health. Specimen: naive CD4+ T cells sorted from blood. Subset: CD45RA+ positively selected. The CDR3 loop reads CASSSVLTPNTGELFF. Written as DNA, the CDR3 is TGTGCCAGTAGCTCGGTGCTGACTCCGAACACCGGGGAGCTGTTTTTT.